The clone carrying this TCR beta chain was seen once. Antigen: not known. The sample belongs to a study of graft-versus-host responses after intestinal transplantation. Study-level background: Each patient got anti-thymocyte globulin induction, then tacrolimus and steroids for around 3 years.

Data came from immunoSEQ multiplex PCR; TCRdb stores just in-frame clones and leaves some out. The sample has over 75,000 clones; roughly 84% are singletons. V was trimmed by 5 bases and J by 3 bases, leaving 13 bases between them. Germline loops: CDR1 MDHEN, CDR2 SYDVKM. This CDR3 has 14 residues. The TCR originated in a human donor who was the organ donor for an intestinal transplant. Material: unstimulated CD8+ T cells sorted from spleen or lymph node cells, obtained before transplant. The chain carries TRBV28 and TRBJ1-1, with D unclear. The CDR3: CASSLLSGYTEAFF. The CDR3 DNA is TGTGCCAGCAGTCTACTAAGTGGGTACACTGAAGCTTTCTTT.